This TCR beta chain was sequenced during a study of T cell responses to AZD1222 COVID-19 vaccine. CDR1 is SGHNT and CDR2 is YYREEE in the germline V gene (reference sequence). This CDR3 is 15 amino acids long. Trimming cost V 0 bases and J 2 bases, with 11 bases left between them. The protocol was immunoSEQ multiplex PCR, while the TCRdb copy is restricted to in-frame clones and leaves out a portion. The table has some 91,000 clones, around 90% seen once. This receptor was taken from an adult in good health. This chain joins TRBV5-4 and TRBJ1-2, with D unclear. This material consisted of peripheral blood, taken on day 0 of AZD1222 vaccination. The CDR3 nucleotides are TGTGCCAGCAGCTTGGATATAGGAGCAAACTATGGCTACACCTTC. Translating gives CASSLDIGANYGYTF.